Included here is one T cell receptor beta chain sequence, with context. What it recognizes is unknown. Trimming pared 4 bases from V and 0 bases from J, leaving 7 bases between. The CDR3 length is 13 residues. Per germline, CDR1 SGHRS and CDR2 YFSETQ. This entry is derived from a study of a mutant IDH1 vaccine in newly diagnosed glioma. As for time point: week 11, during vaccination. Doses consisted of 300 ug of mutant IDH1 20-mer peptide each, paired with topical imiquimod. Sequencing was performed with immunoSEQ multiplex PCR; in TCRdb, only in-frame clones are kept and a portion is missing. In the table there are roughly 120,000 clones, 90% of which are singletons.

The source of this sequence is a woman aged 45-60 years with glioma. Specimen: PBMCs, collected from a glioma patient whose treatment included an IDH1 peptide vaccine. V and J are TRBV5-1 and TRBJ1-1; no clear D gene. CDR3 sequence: CASSRELNTEAFF. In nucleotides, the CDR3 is TGCGCCAGCAGCCGGGAACTGAACACTGAAGCTTTCTTT.